The 28 T cell receptor beta chains in this list originate from one sample, sequenced in a study of OX40 agonist ivuxolimab in advanced cancers. Some clones are missing from TCRdb's copy, which holds only in-frame ones; the method was immunoSEQ multiplex PCR. The sample comprises under 40,000 clones, just under 90% of which are singletons, and approximately 32% rests with the top ten. The specimen was CD4+ or CD8+ T cells sorted from blood, collected in a trial of the OX40 agonist ivuxolimab. These receptor sequences come from an adult with an advanced solid tumor such as melanoma, head and neck, liver or kidney cancer.

The chain uses TRBV15 and TRBJ2-7, with D unclear. This CDR3 contains 13 residues. Germline CDR1 LNHNV, CDR2 YYDKDF (reference sequence). The ends were cut back, 6 bases at V and 4 bases at J, with 13 bases in the middle. In nucleotides, the CDR3 is TGTGCCACCAGTAGGCCTGTATTGTACGAGCAGTACTTC. It translates to CATSRPVLYEQYF.

In this sample, this clone turned up a few times. The chain links TRBV30 to TRBJ2-7, with a weak D call TRBD2 (7 bases). Germline values: CDR1 GTSNPN, CDR2 SVGIG (reference sequence). Trimming took 0 bases from V and 5 from J, leaving 14 bases between them. The CDR3 has 14 residues. CDR3 loop: CAWSVGGAENEQYF. CDR3 coding DNA: TGTGCCTGGAGTGTAGGGGGGGCCGAGAACGAGCAGTACTTC.

This chain connects TRBV7-2 to TRBJ2-1, with D possibly called TRBD1 or TRBD2 (6 bases each). The CDR3 is 15 residues long. Per the germline V gene, CDR1 is SGHTA and CDR2 is FQGNSA. Trimming pared 5 bases from V and 0 bases from J, leaving 11 bases between. In DNA form, the CDR3 reads TGTGCCAGCAGCGGAGAGGGGGGCTCCTACAATGAGCAGTTCTTC. This encodes CASSGEGGSYNEQFF.

This clone has only one observation. The V gene is TRBV6-5, the J gene TRBJ2-5; a possible D gene is TRBD2 (6 bases). V was pared by 6 bases and J by 2 bases, with 13 bases between. The CDR3 totals 14 residues. Germline CDR1 and CDR2: MNHEY and SVGAGI. CDR3 sequence reads: CASSGSIEQETQYF. CDR3 bases: TGTGCCAGCAGCGGGAGTATCGAGCAAGAGACCCAGTACTTC.

This chain connects TRBV14 to TRBJ2-7, with D uncertain. V was shortened by 4 bases and J by 2 bases, with 0 bases between the two germline ends. The CDR3 covers 10 residues. Germline-derived CDR1 and CDR2 are SGHDN and FVKESK. CDR3 in amino acids: CASSPYEQYF. The CDR3 bases are TGTGCCAGCAGCCCCTACGAGCAGTACTTC. Complete variable domain (other parts from reference TRBV14 and TRBJ2-7): EAGVTQFPSHSVIEKGQTVTLRCDPISGHDNLYWYRRVMGKEIKFLLHFVKESKQDESGMPNNRFLAERTGGTYSTLKVQPAELEDSGVYFCASSPYEQYFGPGTRLTVT.

V is TRBV6-5 and J is TRBJ2-7; D possibly matches TRBD1 or TRBD2 (5 bases each). The CDR3 covers 15 residues. Germline V gene lookup returns CDR1 MNHEY and CDR2 SVGAGI. V dropped 0 bases and J dropped 4 bases, with 13 bases sitting between them. The CDR3 protein is CASSYSGDPAYEQYF. The CDR3 DNA reads TGTGCCAGCAGTTACTCGGGGGATCCGGCGTACGAGCAGTACTTC.

To note about this clone: It is unclear where the CDR3 begins or ends on the DNA, so no DNA is shown, and the CDR3 is as TCRdb lists it. This chain links TRBV27 with TRBJ2-7; the D call in the table, TRBD2, was not verified against the DNA. Both ends counted, the CDR3 spans 15 residues. Germline CDR1 reads MNHEY; CDR2 reads SMNVEV (reference sequence). The CDR3 loop is CASSSSRELFYEQYF.

V is TRBV7-8 and J is TRBJ1-5; no clear D gene. The CDR3 is 16 amino acids. Germline assignment: CDR1 SGHVS and CDR2 FQNEAQ. Trimming removed 1 base at V and 4 bases at J, with 14 bases between. CDR3 nucleotides: TGTGCCAGCAGCTTAGAGCACCCTGGGTATAATCAGCCCCAGCATTTT. Translating gives CASSLEHPGYNQPQHF.

The rearrangement links TRBV6-5 to TRBJ2-1; D is perhaps TRBD1 or TRBD2 (5 bases each). The CDR3 runs 14 residues. Germline values: CDR1 MNHEY, CDR2 SVGAGI. Trimming removed 3 bases from V and 6 bases from J, with 12 bases in between. This CDR3 is CASSYQGVGNEQFF. DNA of the CDR3: TGTGCCAGCAGTTATCAGGGAGTGGGCAATGAGCAGTTCTTC.

The genes are TRBV7-9 and TRBJ1-1; D unresolved. The germline V gene has CDR1 SEHNR and CDR2 FQNEAQ (reference sequence). This CDR3 has 14 amino acids. V was pared by 5 bases and J by 4 bases, with 14 bases between. The CDR3 bases are TGTGCCAGCAGCCCCGTCTCCCAGGTCACTGAAGCTTTCTTT. Translated: CASSPVSQVTEAFF.

This sequence joins TRBV30 and TRBJ2-3; D not certain. The CDR3 spans 12 residues. V lost 5 bases, J lost 8 bases, and 14 bases lay in between. Germline-derived CDR1 and CDR2 are GTSNPN and SVGIG (reference sequence). CDR3 coding DNA: TGTGCCTGGGGCACTTCCGGACCTACGCAGTATTTT. This encodes CAWGTSGPTQYF.

The chain links TRBV9 to TRBJ2-5; no definite D call. Trimming stripped 0 bases from V and 4 bases from J, with 16 bases between. The germline gives CDR1 SGDLS, CDR2 YYNGEE. The CDR3 is 16 residues long. CDR3: CASSVGTASGAETQYF. The CDR3 DNA is TGTGCCAGCAGCGTAGGAACGGCGTCAGGTGCAGAGACCCAGTACTTC.

V is TRBV10-1 and J is TRBJ2-5; perhaps TRBD2 as D (5 bases). The CDR3 length is 16 residues. CDR1 is WNHNN, CDR2 SYGVQD, per germline (reference sequence). Deletions cut 1 base from V and 5 bases from J, with 17 bases between. Written as DNA, the CDR3 is TGCGCCAGCAGTGAGTACGCTAGCCGCCCCTGGGAGACCCAGTACTTC. This encodes CASSEYASRPWETQYF.

This sequence joins TRBV6-5 and TRBJ2-2; weak D call: TRBD1 (6 bases). Germline-derived CDR1 and CDR2 are MNHEY and SVGAGI. Trimming left V 2 bases short and J 2 bases short, with 12 bases between. CDR3 length equals 16 residues. The CDR3 DNA sequence: TGTGCCAGCAGTTACAGGGACAACCTTAACACCGGGGAGCTGTTTTTT. It encodes CASSYRDNLNTGELFF.

The chain has TRBV9 and TRBJ1-1; 7 positions match TRBD1. The germline gives CDR1 SGDLS, CDR2 YYNGEE. This CDR3 is 14 amino acids long. With V trimmed by 3 bases and J by 8 bases, 10 bases remained unmatched. This CDR3 is CASSASGTAKEAFF. The CDR3 region has the DNA TGTGCCAGCAGCGCGTCCGGGACAGCCAAAGAAGCTTTCTTT. Full variable domain (outside the CDR3, taken from reference TRBV9 and TRBJ1-1): DSGVTQTPKHLITATGQRVTLRCSPRSGDLSVYWYQQSLDQGLQFLIQYYNGEERAKGNILERFSAQQFPDLHSELNLSSLELGDSALYFCASSASGTAKEAFFGQGTRLTVV.

In this sample, this clone turned up a few times. The chain links TRBV6-5 to TRBJ2-2; D tentatively fits TRBD1 or TRBD2 (5 bases each). The V gene's germline CDR1 is MNHEY and CDR2 SVGAGI. The CDR3 runs 13 residues. V lost 4 bases and J lost 6, with 9 bases in between. The CDR3 sequence is CASSFGGSGELFF. DNA for the CDR3: TGTGCCAGCAGTTTTGGGGGTTCCGGGGAGCTGTTTTTT.

This chain links TRBV7-9 with TRBJ2-5; D gene uncertain. The J call may be faulty, since TRBJ2-7 better matches the DNA end. The CDR3 covers 14 residues. Per the germline V gene, CDR1 is SEHNR and CDR2 is FQNEAQ (reference sequence). CDR3 loop: CASSLAGSSYEQYF. The DNA for the CDR3 is TGTGCCAGCAGCTTAGCTGGCAGCTCCTACGAGCAGTACTTC.

The gene calls are TRBV6-6 and TRBJ2-5; tentatively, D is TRBD1 or TRBD2 (5 bases each). This CDR3 has 15 amino acids. CDR1 and CDR2 from the germline V gene are MNHNY and SVGAGI (reference sequence). V was shortened by 4 bases and J by 5 bases, with 17 bases between the two germline ends. CDR3 sequence: CASSFGGNRLETQYF. The CDR3 DNA is TGTGCCAGCAGTTTCGGAGGAAACAGGTTGGAGACCCAGTACTTC.

The chain is built from TRBV4-2 and TRBJ2-3; 8 positions match TRBD2. The J segment lost 1 base and the V segment lost 0 bases, leaving 9 bases of the junction unmatched. The CDR3 sequence is 18 residues long. Germline-derived CDR1 and CDR2 are LGHNA and YNFKEQ. The CDR3 reads CASSQDLPLAVRTDTQYF. The DNA for the CDR3 is TGTGCCAGCAGCCAAGATCTCCCACTAGCGGTCCGCACAGATACGCAGTATTTT.

The CDR3 sequence is CASSSRGGGLEDTQYF. The CDR3 coding sequence is TGTGCCAGCAGCTCCCGAGGGGGGGGCCTTGAAGATACGCAGTATTTT. This chain uses TRBV7-2 with TRBJ2-3, with D possibly being TRBD2 (7 bases). The CDR3 contains 16 residues. V lost 4 bases and J lost 5, with 19 bases in between. The germline gives CDR1 SGHTA, CDR2 FQGNSA.

This clone has just one count. The chain recombines TRBV9 with TRBJ1-2, with D perhaps matching TRBD1 (5 bases). V dropped 6 bases and J dropped 3 bases, with 9 bases sitting between them. Germline CDR1 is SGDLS and CDR2 is YYNGEE. This CDR3 has 12 residues. The CDR3 loop reads CASTQGDYGYTF. The DNA of the CDR3 is TGTGCCAGCACCCAAGGGGACTATGGCTACACCTTC.

This clone was counted only a few times. The chain combines TRBV4-1 with TRBJ2-2, with D unresolved. This CDR3 has 15 residues. V was clipped by 1 base and J by 4 bases, with 10 bases between them. CDR1 and CDR2 from the germline V gene are MGHRA and YSYEKL. DNA for the CDR3: TGCGCCAGCAGCCAAGTCGTGGCTTTCACCGGGGAGCTGTTTTTT. Its translation is CASSQVVAFTGELFF.

This clone was counted a single time. The chain links TRBV6-5 to TRBJ2-5; D is perhaps TRBD1 or TRBD2 (6 bases each). The last part of the DNA fits TRBJ2-7 better; the J call may be wrong. Germline lookup yields CDR1 MNHEY and CDR2 SVGAGI. The CDR3 sequence is 15 residues long. The CDR3 here is CASSPGHSGTSEQYF. The CDR3 DNA follows: TGTGCCAGCAGCCCGGGACACTCCGGGACTTCCGAGCAGTACTTC.

This chain links TRBV10-1 with TRBJ1-1, with 11 bases aligning to TRBD1. Per germline, CDR1 WNHNN and CDR2 SYGVQD (reference sequence). This CDR3 is built from 13 residues. J was trimmed by 7 bases and V by 7 bases; bases with no gene match: 5. The CDR3 protein is CASNGGQGGEAFF. The CDR3 DNA reads as TGCGCCAGCAATGGGGGACAGGGGGGTGAAGCTTTCTTT.

V gene TRBV5-6 combines with J gene TRBJ2-5; 7 bases agree with TRBD1. The CDR3 is 16 amino acids. The germline gives CDR1 SGHDT, CDR2 YYEEEE. With V trimmed by 4 bases and J by 3 bases, 12 bases remained unmatched. The DNA of the CDR3 is TGTGCCAGCAGCCTTGGGACAGTGATTTTGGAAGAGACCCAGTACTTC. This translates into CASSLGTVILEETQYF. The variable domain in full, completed from reference TRBV5-6 and TRBJ2-5, reads DAGVTQSPTHLIKTRGQQVTLRCSPKSGHDTVSWYQQALGQGPQFIFQYYEEEERQRGNFPDRFSGHQFPNYSSELNVNALLLGDSALYLCASSLGTVILEETQYFGPGTRLLVL.

The rearrangement joins TRBV7-2 to TRBJ2-3, with TRBD2 identical over 10 bases. The germline V gene has CDR1 SGHTA and CDR2 FQGNSA. The CDR3 has 17 residues. V shed 1 base, J shed 4 bases, and the junction held 8 bases outside the gene matches. The CDR3 loop reads CASSLESGTSVSDTQYF. As DNA, the CDR3 is TGTGCCAGCAGCTTAGAATCCGGGACTAGCGTATCAGATACGCAGTATTTT.

In its sample, this clone was seen a few times. V is TRBV4-1 and J is TRBJ1-5; unclear D gene. Germline CDR1 reads MGHRA; CDR2 reads YSYEKL. V lost 0 bases, J lost 3 bases, and 0 bases lay in between. The CDR3 consists of 12 residues. The CDR3 loop reads CASSQDNQPQHF. CDR3 DNA sequence: TGCGCCAGCAGCCAAGACAATCAGCCCCAGCATTTT.

This chain connects TRBV9 to TRBJ1-4, with a weak D call TRBD1 (6 bases). CDR1 is SGDLS, CDR2 YYNGEE, per germline. V lost 0 bases and J 4 bases, leaving 10 bases between the germline ends. CDR3 size: 15 residues. The CDR3 region is CASSVEPGVNEKLFF. The CDR3, as DNA: TGTGCCAGCAGCGTAGAGCCAGGGGTTAATGAAAAACTGTTTTTT.